This T cell receptor (beta chain) was recovered during a study of OX40 agonist ivuxolimab in advanced cancers. For the study in its entirety: Ivuxolimab, which targeted the costimulatory receptor OX40 (CD134), was an agonistic, fully human IgG2 monoclonal antibody. Intravenous ivuxolimab was administered to patients every 2 weeks at six dose levels: 0.01, 0.1, 0.3, 1.5, 3 and 10 mg/kg. Patients were allowed to have had prior anti-PD-1, anti-PD-L1 or anti-CTLA-4 therapy, and approximately 40% of the dose-escalation patients had been treated with checkpoint inhibitors. In the dose-escalation cohort, 70% to 85% of patients were male, and the mean age was approximately 60 years with a range of roughly 20 to 80. Partial responses were achieved by three dose-escalation patients, of whom one had hepatocellular carcinoma and two had cutaneous melanoma. Peripheral TCRbeta sequencing was intended to test whether TCR sequence diversity was altered and clonal T-cell expansion was caused by ivuxolimab. The paper reports the monotherapy dose-escalation portion (N of about 50 patients) of the phase I ivuxolimab trial. Among the roughly 54 dose-escalation patients, about 19 had hepatocellular carcinoma, 15 melanoma, 9 renal cell carcinoma and 9 head and neck cancer. The paper's findings and limits, for the study overall: The antigen specificity of the clonally expanded peripheral T cells was not determined. After ivuxolimab, CD8+ T cells had more expanded clones than CD4+ T cells on average. At doses from 0.1 to 3.0 mg/kg, clonal expansion was seen in both CD4+ and CD8+ blood T cells between baseline and week 6. Low levels of normalized T-cell clonal expansion were also seen in some patients who did not respond. In partial responders in the 0.1-3.0 mg/kg groups, normalized peripheral clonal expansion was found to be among the lowest, especially among CD8+ T cells.

Genomic DNA was isolated from the sorted cells so that the TCRbeta CDR3 region could be sequenced. The immunoSEQ Assay was used to sequence the TCRbeta CDR3 regions. Entries here come from immuneACCESS through TCRdb and include only in-frame sequences with V and J called. Some clones fail to appear in such tables; in the studies checked, an unresolved V gene covers under half of the shortfall, and the cause of the remainder is unknown. In this sample the table shows 90,000 to 100,000 clones, roughly 89% of which occur a single time. Jointly, the top ten make up 0.4% to 0.65% of the sample. The trial excluded patients who had a history of autoimmune disease or who were on systemic immunosuppression. In every dose cohort, peripheral blood was drawn for TCR sequencing at baseline, cycle 4 day 1, and cycle 7 day 1. The samples were taken from a phase I, first-in-human, multicenter, open-label dose-escalation trial of ivuxolimab. The trial enrolled adults with locally advanced or metastatic head and neck squamous cell, hepatocellular, melanoma or renal cell carcinoma. CD4+ and CD8+ T cells were sorted separately from peripheral blood before TCR sequencing.

As encoded in the germline V gene, CDR1 is SGHRS while CDR2 is YFSETQ. V is shortened by 5 bases, J by 3 bases, and the region joining them spans 9 bases. The CDR3 runs 13 amino acids, cysteine and phenylalanine included. Of the read, only the CDR3 DNA is kept; its 39 bases are in frame from base 1. Worth noting for this clone: Its specific antigen is unknown. No base quality values were provided; no much bigger clone lies one nucleotide off.

This specimen was CD4+ or CD8+ T cells sorted from blood, taken in a trial of the OX40 agonist ivuxolimab. This receptor was taken from an adult with an advanced solid tumor such as melanoma, head and neck, liver or kidney cancer. The sequence is built from TRBV5-1 and TRBJ2-1; the D gene is possibly TRBD1, with 6 bases matching. The CDR3 region: CASRKDSYNEQFF. The nucleotide sequence is given as TGCGCCAGCAGGAAGGACAGCTACAATGAGCAGTTCTTC.